The entry below gives a single T cell receptor beta chain sequence along with its context. Its target is unknown. This entry is derived from a study of cytomegalovirus exposure and HLA in healthy donors. Findings and limits, study-wide: Listed as cytomegalovirus-associated were approximately 160 TCR beta chains. In an earlier analysis, in 620 or so donors, most V segments appeared productive either ~90% or ~30% of the time. V- and J-gene trimming of TCR beta was linked (in a later analysis) to a missense DCLRE1C variant.

The PCR had 60 Vbeta and 13 Jbeta primers. Sequencing was performed with immunoSEQ multiplex PCR; in TCRdb, only in-frame clones are kept and a portion is missing. Across about 210,000 clones, the top ten clones capture over 0.75% of the sample. Sequenced material: PBMCs. The clonotype was recovered from a woman under 40 in good health and CMV-seropositive.

CDR3 nucleotide sequence: TGCAGCGTTACCGGGACAGGGCCACCCTACGAGCAGTACTTC. This sequence encodes CSVTGTGPPYEQYF. This chain links TRBV29-1 with TRBJ2-7; TRBD1 matches at 9 bases. The CDR3 sequence is 14 residues long. Germline CDR1 SQVTM, CDR2 ANQGSEA. V trimming: 5 bases; J trimming: 2 bases; junction bases outside the gene matches: 7.